This T cell receptor (beta chain) was sequenced in a study of Ad26.COV2.S vaccination and SARS-CoV-2 variants. Study-level points and caveats: Compared with placebo recipients, vaccine recipients had higher spike-specific TCR breadth.

TCRdb keeps only in-frame clones here, not all; method: immunoSEQ multiplex PCR. The sample yields 350,000 to 450,000 clones, about 90% seen once. With regard to this clone: Its specificity is not known.

V lost 3 bases, J lost 11 bases, and 16 bases lay in between. Germline lookup yields CDR1 LNHDA and CDR2 SQIVND (reference sequence). This CDR3 spans 13 amino acids. The chain employs TRBV19 and TRBJ1-2; D might be TRBD1 (6 bases). The receptor's source is a human donor who had recovered from COVID-19. The starting material was peripheral blood, obtained after recovery from COVID-19. The CDR3 loop reads CASSIGRGDGYTF. Written as DNA, the CDR3 is TGTGCCAGTAGTATTGGCAGGGGAGACGGATACACCTTC.